This T cell receptor (beta chain) emerged from a study of blood T cell repertoires in COVID-19. On the study more broadly: Some COVID-19 samples were acute and others convalescent; all came from the United States, Italy and Spain.

The authors' processing: Reference gene primers were amplified, and this amplification served to estimate nucleated cell counts. Assay: immunoSEQ multiplex PCR; the TCRdb copy retains only in-frame clones and omits some. V, J and clone size were drawn from that table, and D and trimming were deduced from the DNA. The table records about 140,000 clones, 75% to 90% of them present only once. CDR1 LGHDT and CDR2 YNNKEL come from the germline V gene (reference sequence). Trimming left V 0 bases short and J 3 bases short, with 12 bases between. CDR3 size: 16 residues. The specimen was peripheral blood. The clonotype comes from a woman older than 75 with acute or convalescent COVID-19. The V gene is TRBV3-1 (or the pseudogene TRBV3-2), the J gene TRBJ2-1; the D gene is possibly TRBD1 (7 bases). The DNA of the CDR3 is TGTGCCAGCAGCCAAGATCAGGGGGGAGGCTACAATGAGCAGTTCTTC. Translation gives CASSQDQGGGYNEQFF.